This T cell receptor (beta chain) is drawn from a study of shared clonotypes between healthy human individuals. This clone was seen once. Its antigen is not known. Study-level results: Limited genetic and exposure-history diversity came from having few donors. Larger richness was generally estimated for naive than memory subsets.

Researchers reported that CD8 memory united CD45RO+ cells with CCR7-negative CD45RA+ TemRA cells. How the authors handled the data: ImmunoSEQ yielded junction-only sequences lacking quality scores, so filtering differed. Only in-frame clones appear in the TCRdb table, and some are missing; sequencing was by immunoSEQ multiplex PCR. V and J calls and clone size are as listed in that table; D and trimming were resolved from the DNA. The data contain around 320,000 clones, around nine tenths of them singletons. Per the germline V gene, CDR1 is SNHLY and CDR2 is FYNNEI. The CDR3 length is 17 residues. Deletions cut 6 bases from V and 0 bases from J, with 17 bases between.

The sequencing sample was made of memory CD8+ T cells sorted from blood. Subset indicated: CD45RO+ cells pooled with CCR7-negative TemRA cells. The genes are TRBV2 and TRBJ1-4; weak D call: TRBD1 (5 bases). The sequence came from a man between 18 and 35 years old in good health. The CDR3 spells CASSPWVTDTTNEKLFF. The CDR3 coding sequence is TGTGCCAGCAGCCCTTGGGTGACAGATACAACTAATGAAAAACTGTTTTTT.